This T cell receptor (beta chain) was captured in a study of CD8 T cells in ankylosing spondylitis. The CDR3 loop spans 14 amino acids. Germline V CDR1 and CDR2: MNHEY, SVGAGI. Trimming stripped 4 bases from V and 2 bases from J, with 12 bases between. This clonotype was observed a handful of times. As yet, its antigen is unknown. TCRdb re-called the 5' RACE reads with MiXCR, one entry per CDR3 protein. This table holds about 360,000 distinct CDR3 sequences, 20% to 25% found once. Study-level findings and limits: Seven to nine highly homologous variants made up a TCR beta motif, and this motif appeared characteristic of ankylosing spondylitis blood. Significant enrichment of disease-linked clones was reported in matched ankylosing spondylitis synovial fluid. CD8+ disease-linked clones were present at relatively low frequencies in blood. Both synovial fluid and blood in reactive arthritis had previously been reported to carry some motif variants.

The gene calls are TRBV6-5 and TRBJ2-7; D is unresolved. The origin of this receptor is a male donor with ankylosing spondylitis or in good health (not recorded which). The sequenced sample consisted of blood, either unsorted or a sorted T cell fraction (not recorded which). The CDR3 bases are TGTGCCAGCAGTTTAGAAGGACGGACCTACGAGCAGTACTTC. Protein: CASSLEGRTYEQYF.